What follows are 13 T cell receptor beta chains derived from one specimen sequenced in a study of OX40 agonist ivuxolimab in advanced cancers. Generated by immunoSEQ multiplex PCR, the TCRdb table keeps only in-frame clones and is missing some. The sample carries about 88,000 clones, around 83% recorded once. The specimen was CD4+ or CD8+ T cells sorted from blood, collected in a trial of the OX40 agonist ivuxolimab. These receptors came from an adult with an advanced solid tumor such as melanoma, head and neck, liver or kidney cancer.

The chain has TRBV10-3 and TRBJ2-5; D uncertain. The last part of the DNA fits TRBJ2-7 better; the J call may be wrong. The CDR3 sequence is 12 residues long. Germline values: CDR1 ENHRY, CDR2 SYGVKD. The DNA of the CDR3 is TGTGCCATCGGTCACGCCTCCTACGAGCAGTACTTC. It codes for CAIGHASYEQYF.

In this sample, this clone turned up once. The rearrangement links TRBV5-5 to TRBJ2-3; TRBD2 agrees at 12 bases. This CDR3 contains 19 residues. From germline, CDR1 is SGHKS and CDR2 YYEKEE (reference sequence). J lost 3 bases, V lost 0 bases, and 11 bases had no gene match. The chain's CDR3 is CASSLGVLAGGPRTDTQYF. The CDR3 coding sequence is TGTGCCAGCAGCTTGGGAGTCCTAGCGGGAGGGCCTAGGACAGATACGCAGTATTTT.

This clone occurred a few times. The CDR3 reads CASSLKGADTQYF. CDR3 in DNA: TGTGCCAGCAGCTTGAAGGGAGCAGATACGCAGTATTTT. The chain joins TRBV5-6 to TRBJ2-3; a weak D match, TRBD2 (5 bases). The CDR3 runs 13 residues. The germline V gene has CDR1 SGHDT and CDR2 YYEEEE. V was clipped by 1 base and J by 4 bases, with 7 bases between them.

J is TRBJ2-1 and V is TRBV5-4; D gene uncertain. This CDR3 contains 16 residues. Trimming shortened V by 0 bases and J by 8 bases, and 18 bases separated the two germline ends. The V gene's germline CDR1 is SGHNT and CDR2 YYREEE (reference sequence). The CDR3: CASSLAPGGTVYEQFF. The CDR3, as DNA: TGTGCCAGCAGCTTGGCCCCTGGCGGTACAGTGTATGAGCAGTTCTTC.

V is TRBV10-3 and J is TRBJ2-6, with TRBD1 identical over 7 bases. Germline V gene data show CDR1 as ENHRY and CDR2 as SYGVKD. The CDR3 contains 16 residues. After removal of 7 bases from V and 0 bases from J, the junction contained 6 bases not matched to a gene. The CDR3 spells CAIMDRSPSGANVLTF. The CDR3 nucleotides are TGTGCCATCATGGACAGGTCCCCCTCTGGGGCCAACGTCCTGACTTTC.

The chain is built from TRBV27 and TRBJ2-2; tentative D call: TRBD2 (5 bases). V lost 7 bases, J lost 2 bases, and 14 bases lay in between. Germline V lookup: CDR1 MNHEY, CDR2 SMNVEV (reference sequence). The CDR3 has 15 amino acids. The CDR3 loop reads CASTSGEINTGELFF. The CDR3 DNA follows: TGTGCCAGCACTTCCGGGGAGATCAACACCGGGGAGCTGTTTTTT.

The chain combines TRBV6-1 with TRBJ1-5, with D perhaps matching TRBD1 (6 bases). The germline V gene encodes CDR1 MNHNS and CDR2 SASEGT. The V end lost 2 bases, the J end lost 4 bases, and 15 bases lay between the germline ends. This CDR3 region has 16 residues. CDR3 region: CASSERGANTNQPQHF. The CDR3 bases are TGTGCCAGCAGTGAACGGGGGGCCAATACTAATCAGCCCCAGCATTTT.

The V gene is TRBV29-1, the J gene TRBJ1-2; D gene ambiguous. The CDR3 runs to 11 residues. V shed 4 bases and J shed 4 bases, with 7 bases lying between them. Germline V gene lookup returns CDR1 SQVTM and CDR2 ANQGSEA. DNA of the CDR3: TGCAGCGTTGGGTCCTCCTATGGCTACACCTTC. This sequence encodes CSVGSSYGYTF.

The chain is built from TRBV7-3 and TRBJ2-1; maybe TRBD2 (6 bases). Germline V CDR1 and CDR2: SGHTA, FQGTGA. The ends were cut back, 3 bases at V and 1 base at J, with 10 bases in the middle. The CDR3 contains 15 residues. CDR3: CASSFLAGSYNEQFF. CDR3 in DNA: TGTGCCAGCAGCTTCTTGGCGGGGTCCTACAATGAGCAGTTCTTC.

The genes are TRBV5-1 and TRBJ2-3, with 7 bases that match TRBD2. CDR1 and CDR2 from the germline V gene are SGHRS and YFSETQ. With V trimmed by 0 bases and J by 2 bases, 6 bases remained unmatched. CDR3 length equals 16 residues. This CDR3 is CASSLAGGRITDTQYF. Written as DNA, the CDR3 is TGCGCCAGCAGCTTGGCCGGCGGGAGAATCACAGATACGCAGTATTTT.

The DNA of the CDR3 is TGTGCCTCAGTTGACAGGGAGGGCCAGCCCCAGCATTTT. This sequence encodes CASVDREGQPQHF. This rearrangement joins TRBV19 to TRBJ1-5; 7 bases fit TRBD1. The CDR3 covers 13 residues. Germline V gene lookup returns CDR1 LNHDA and CDR2 SQIVND (reference sequence). The V and J ends lost 11 bases and 7 bases, in that order; junction bases with no gene match: 11.

In this sample, this clone turned up once. V is TRBV18 and J is TRBJ1-4; 9 nucleotides agree with TRBD1. CDR3 length equals 13 residues. Looked up from germline, CDR1 is KGHSH and CDR2 is LQKENI. Trimming removed 0 bases from V and 12 bases from J; junction bases left unmatched: 2. Here the CDR3 reads CASSPPDRGELFF. CDR3 sequence (DNA): TGTGCCAGCTCACCACCCGACAGGGGGGAACTGTTTTTT.

In its sample, this clone was seen once. The J gene is TRBJ1-6, the V gene TRBV10-3; D unresolved. CDR3 size: 14 residues. Trimming cost V 6 bases and J 8 bases, with 14 bases left between them. The germline gives CDR1 ENHRY, CDR2 SYGVKD. As DNA, the CDR3 is TGTGCCATCAGACCACAGCGGGCCGATTCACCCCTCCACTTT. Protein: CAIRPQRADSPLHF.